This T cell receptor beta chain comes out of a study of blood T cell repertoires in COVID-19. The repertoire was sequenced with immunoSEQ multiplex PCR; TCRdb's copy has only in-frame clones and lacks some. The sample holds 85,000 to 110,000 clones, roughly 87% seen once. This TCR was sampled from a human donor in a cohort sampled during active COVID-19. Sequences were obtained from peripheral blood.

CDR3 nucleotides: TGCGCCAGCAGCCTGGTGACAGGGCAGGGCACTGAAGCTTTCTTT. Its protein is CASSLVTGQGTEAFF. The chain combines TRBV4-1 with TRBJ1-1; 7 bases are shared with TRBD1. Per the germline V gene, CDR1 is MGHRA and CDR2 is YSYEKL. V lost 4 bases and J lost 4; bases outside the gene matches: 9. The CDR3 loop spans 15 amino acids.